The rows below give T cell receptor beta chains drawn from one sample of a study of response to subunit inactivated influenza vaccine. TCRdb recomputed calls from the RT-PCR reads with MiXCR, one row per CDR3 protein. The sample yields more than 700,000 distinct CDR3 sequences, about 20% seen once. The sample consisted of PBMCs from blood, taken 5 days after vaccination. These receptors were taken from a man in his forties or fifties who received an inactivated influenza vaccine. CDR3s include the opening cysteine and the closing phenylalanine or tryptophan. A D gene is named only where the DNA matches it firmly. For some rows the clone size is stated as once, few or many, or as a class when expanded; others skip it.

TRBJ1-6,TRBV4-2,-,TRBD1,CASSQERDRGNSPLHF,TGTGCCAGCAGCCAAGAAAGGGACAGGGGTAATTCACCCCTCCACTTT
TRBJ2-5,TRBV20-1,-,TRBD1,CSAKGDRSTQETQYF,TGCAGTGCTAAGGGGGACAGGAGCACACAAGAGACCCAGTACTTC
TRBJ2-1,TRBV7-8,few,TRBD2,CASSRLAVLTSGDNNEQFF,TGTGCCAGCAGCCGACTGGCGGTTTTGACTAGCGGCGATAACAATGAGCAGTTCTTC
TRBJ1-2,TRBV12-3/TRBV12-4,-,-,CASSSGSLLTNYGYTF,TGTGCCAGCAGTTCAGGGTCTCTGCTTACCAACTATGGCTACACCTTC
TRBJ2-7,TRBV13,-,TRBD2,CASRLAGAKGEQYF,TGTGCCAGCAGACTAGCGGGAGCCAAAGGGGAGCAGTACTTC
TRBJ2-2,TRBV3-1,-,-,CASSQVLLSRDRELFF,TGTGCCAGCAGCCAAGTCCTTTTATCAAGGGACCGGGAGCTGTTTTTT
TRBJ2-1,TRBV4-3,-,-,CASSQDGLEQFF,TGCGCCAGCAGCCAAGATGGTCTTGAGCAGTTCTTC
TRBJ1-2,TRBV12-3/TRBV12-4,few,TRBD1,CASSLARDRVFGYTF,TGTGCCAGCAGTTTAGCGCGGGACAGGGTGTTTGGCTACACCTTC
TRBJ2-3,TRBV20-1,few,TRBD2,CSASPSGFTDTQYF,TGCAGTGCTAGCCCTAGCGGGTTTACAGATACGCAGTATTTT
TRBJ2-5,TRBV28,many,-,CASSPLLGRETQYF,TGTGCCAGCAGTCCCCTTTTGGGCAGAGAGACCCAGTACTTC
TRBJ2-4,TRBV4-1,-,-,CASRAGPKESKNIQYF,TGCGCCAGCAGGGCGGGACCTAAGGAATCCAAAAACATTCAGTACTTC
TRBJ2-1,TRBV12-3/TRBV12-4,-,TRBD2,CASRPVMSGTRVDEQFF,TGTGCCAGCAGGCCTGTCATGTCCGGGACTAGAGTAGATGAGCAGTTCTTC
TRBJ2-7,TRBV12-3/TRBV12-4,few,-,CASSRGPWFVESYEQYF,TGTGCCAGCAGCCGGGGACCATGGTTCGTCGAATCCTACGAGCAGTACTTC
TRBJ2-1,TRBV18,-,-,CASSESVNEQFF,TGTGCCAGCTCAGAAAGTGTAAATGAGCAGTTCTTC
TRBJ1-1,TRBV6-5,-,-,CASSYGSLAFF,TGTGCCAGCAGTTACGGTTCTCTAGCTTTCTTT
TRBJ2-1,TRBV12-3/TRBV12-4,-,-,CASSLSGHNENEQFF,TGTGCCAGCAGTTTATCGGGACACAATGAAAATGAGCAGTTCTTC
TRBJ2-5,TRBV28,-,TRBD2,CASSLSAGAYETQYF,TGTGCCAGCAGTTTATCAGCGGGAGCGTATGAGACCCAGTACTTC
TRBJ2-5,TRBV7-7,-,TRBD1,CASSSETGKFQETQYF,TGTGCCAGCAGCTCCGAGACAGGGAAATTCCAAGAGACCCAGTACTTC
TRBJ2-7,TRBV6-1,few,TRBD2,CASSATSGGAGEQYF,TGTGCCAGCAGTGCGACTAGCGGGGGGGCGGGCGAGCAGTACTTC
TRBJ1-2,TRBV29-1,few,-,CSVEGSPGSSYGYTF,TGCAGCGTTGAAGGATCGCCAGGGAGCTCCTATGGCTACACCTTC
TRBJ2-1,TRBV5-1,-,-,CASSLDFNEQFF,TGCGCCAGCAGCTTGGACTTCAATGAGCAGTTCTTC
TRBJ1-1,TRBV28,many,-,CASSPIYTEAFF,TGTGCCAGCAGTCCTATATACACTGAAGCTTTCTTT
TRBJ1-2,TRBV6-2/TRBV6-3,few,TRBD1,CASSRDRGPFGYTF,TGTGCCAGCAGCCGTGACAGGGGACCTTTTGGCTACACCTTC
TRBJ2-3,TRBV7-3,-,-,CASSLGVIPSTDTQYF,TGTGCCAGCAGCTTAGGCGTCATACCTAGCACAGATACGCAGTATTTT
TRBJ2-3,TRBV9,-,-,CASSFDGGANTDTQYF,TGTGCCAGCAGCTTCGATGGGGGGGCTAACACAGATACGCAGTATTTT
TRBJ2-3,TRBV7-3,few,-,CASSLTILDTDTQYF,TGTGCCAGCAGCTTAACGATCTTGGACACAGATACGCAGTATTTT
TRBJ1-4,TRBV11-2,-,-,CASSLGGSREKLFF,TGTGCCAGCAGCTTAGGAGGGTCGCGTGAAAAACTGTTTTTT
TRBJ2-2,TRBV7-2,few,TRBD2,CASSSAGGLSGELFF,TGTGCCAGCAGCTCAGCGGGGGGGCTAAGCGGGGAGCTGTTTTTT
TRBJ2-3,TRBV5-1,-,-,CASSLGIGQSTDTQYF,TGCGCCAGCAGCTTGGGGATCGGACAGAGCACAGATACGCAGTATTTT
TRBJ2-5,TRBV7-2,many,-,CASSFDRGEETQYF,TGTGCCAGCAGCTTCGACAGAGGGGAAGAGACCCAGTACTTC
TRBJ2-2,TRBV6-5,-,-,CASSYTKTPQGDGELFF,TGTGCCAGCAGTTACACGAAGACACCACAGGGTGACGGGGAGCTGTTTTTT
TRBJ2-1,TRBV12-3/TRBV12-4,-,TRBD2,CASSLGRLAGDNEQFF,TGTGCCAGCAGTTTAGGGCGACTAGCGGGAGACAATGAGCAGTTCTTC